The clone carrying this TCR beta chain came up once. The germline V gene encodes CDR1 KGHSH and CDR2 LQKENI. The CDR3 is made up of 16 amino acids. V lost 0 bases, J lost 2 bases, and 3 bases stayed unmatched. The data were obtained in a study of blood T cell repertoires in COVID-19. TCRdb's copy holds only in-frame clones and misses some; the assay was immunoSEQ multiplex PCR. Of 150,000 to 200,000 clones listed, 86% were seen once; the top ten hold about 6.5%. The origin of this receptor is an elderly woman in a cohort sampled during active or convalescent COVID-19. The V and J genes are TRBV18 and TRBJ2-3; 9 bases fit TRBD1. Sequences were obtained from peripheral blood. CDR3 bases: TGTGCCAGCTCACCACCGGACAGGGGTCACACAGATACGCAGTATTTT. Residues: CASSPPDRGHTDTQYF.